This T cell receptor (beta chain) is from a study of Ad26.COV2.S vaccination and SARS-CoV-2 variants. The overall study: Once or twice, 56 days apart, Ad26.COV2.S was delivered intramuscularly.

Germline assignment: CDR1 MNHEY and CDR2 SVGAGI. The ends were cut back, 2 bases at V and 5 bases at J, with 12 bases in the middle. The CDR3 runs 14 residues. Method: immunoSEQ multiplex PCR; TCRdb's copy keeps in-frame clones and lacks some. The data show 380,000 or so clones, 75% to 90% seen once. Treatment denoted: about 20 received Ad26.COV2.S at low or high dose, single or two shots; about 5 received placebo; per-sample allocation not given. At day 63 after the first vaccine or placebo injection, samples were drawn. The chain employs TRBV6-5 and TRBJ1-2; D remains unclear. This sample comprised peripheral blood, obtained in a trial of Ad26.COV2.S vaccine versus placebo. The TCR sequence derives from a person aged 18-60 years who received the Ad26.COV2.S COVID-19 vaccine or a placebo. The CDR3 DNA reads as TGTGCCAGCAGTTACCTGGGCCCGGGGTATGGCTACACCTTC. This encodes CASSYLGPGYGYTF.